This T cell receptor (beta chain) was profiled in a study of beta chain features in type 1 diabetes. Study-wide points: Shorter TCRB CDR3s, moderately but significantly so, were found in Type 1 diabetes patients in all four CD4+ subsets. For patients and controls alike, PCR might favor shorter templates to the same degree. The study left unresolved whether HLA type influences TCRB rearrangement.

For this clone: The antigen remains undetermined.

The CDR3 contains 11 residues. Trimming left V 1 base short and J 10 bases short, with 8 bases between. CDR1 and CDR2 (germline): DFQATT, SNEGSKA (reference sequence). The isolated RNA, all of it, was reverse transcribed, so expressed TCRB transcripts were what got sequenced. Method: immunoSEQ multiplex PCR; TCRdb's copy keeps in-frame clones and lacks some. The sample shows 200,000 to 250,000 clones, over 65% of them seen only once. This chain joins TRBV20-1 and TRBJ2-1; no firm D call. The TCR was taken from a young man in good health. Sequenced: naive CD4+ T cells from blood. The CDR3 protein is CSARVLEEQFF. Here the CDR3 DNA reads TGCAGTGCTAGAGTCTTAGAGGAGCAGTTCTTC.